One and the same sample provided the 3 T cell receptor beta chains below, sequenced in a study of T cell responses to AZD1222 COVID-19 vaccine. The protocol was immunoSEQ multiplex PCR, while the TCRdb copy is restricted to in-frame clones and leaves out a portion. This sample carries under 150,000 clones, roughly 93% of them seen once, and the ten largest clones take about 3%. This material consisted of peripheral blood, taken on day 0 of AZD1222 vaccination. Every receptor here comes from an adult in good health.

The CDR3 DNA is TGTGCCAGCAGCTCAGTCTCCTCACCCCTCCACTTT. Its protein product is CASSSVSSPLHF. J is TRBJ1-6 and V is TRBV7-9; D is uncertain. Trimming cost V 4 bases and J 10 bases, with 8 bases left between them. The CDR3 is 12 amino acids. CDR1 is SEHNR and CDR2 is FQNEAQ in the germline V gene (reference sequence).

The genes are TRBV6-1 and TRBJ2-5; D could derive from TRBD1 or TRBD2 (5 bases each). This CDR3 has 14 residues. V lost 2 bases, J lost 4 bases, and 11 bases lay in between. Germline lookup yields CDR1 MNHNS and CDR2 SASEGT. CDR3 residues: CASSERGPGETQYF. In DNA form, the CDR3 reads TGTGCCAGCAGTGAAAGGGGACCGGGAGAGACCCAGTACTTC.

V and J are TRBV2 and TRBJ2-7; TRBD2 matches 7 bases. This CDR3 is built from 13 residues. Germline V gives CDR1 SNHLY, CDR2 FYNNEI. After removal of 6 bases from V and 2 bases from J, the junction contained 4 bases not matched to a gene. CDR3 nucleotide sequence: TGTGCCAGCAGCCTAGCGGCACCCTACGAGCAGTACTTC. Its translation is CASSLAAPYEQYF. The whole variable domain, remainder taken from reference TRBV2 and TRBJ2-7, is EPEVTQTPSHQVTQMGQEVILRCVPISNHLYFYWYRQILGQKVEFLVSFYNNEISEKSEIFDDQFSVERPDGSNFTLKIRSTKLEDSAMYFCASSLAAPYEQYFGPGTRLTVT.